A single sample is the source of the 8 T cell receptor beta chains below, sequenced in a study of blood T cell repertoires in COVID-19. TCRdb keeps only in-frame clones here, not all; method: immunoSEQ multiplex PCR. The sample includes about 130,000 clones, roughly four fifths of them seen just once. Sequenced sample: PBMCs or T cells enriched from blood (not recorded which). Receptor source: a man aged 30 to 45 who had recovered from COVID-19.

The chain employs TRBV12-5 and TRBJ1-1; no reliable D call. The CDR3 spans 13 residues. Germline-derived CDR1 and CDR2 are LGHNT and FRNRAP. V lost 1 base and J lost 11, with 14 bases in between. The DNA for the CDR3 is TGTGCTAGTGGTTTGGAAGCGGGTAATTCGGCTTTCTTT. Encoded protein: CASGLEAGNSAFF.

This chain links TRBV9 with TRBJ2-2; perhaps TRBD1 as D (6 bases). Germline V lookup: CDR1 SGDLS, CDR2 YYNGEE. V was clipped by 0 bases and J by 2 bases, with 8 bases between them. The CDR3 runs to 15 residues. As DNA, the CDR3 is TGTGCCAGCAGCGTAGGACAGGCCAACACCGGGGAGCTGTTTTTT. Its translation: CASSVGQANTGELFF. The variable domain in full, with the rest retrieved from reference TRBV9 and TRBJ2-2, is DSGVTQTPKHLITATGQRVTLRCSPRSGDLSVYWYQQSLDQGLQFLIQYYNGEERAKGNILERFSAQQFPDLHSELNLSSLELGDSALYFCASSVGQANTGELFFGEGSRLTVL.

This clone has just one count. The V and J genes are TRBV7-9 and TRBJ2-1, with TRBD2 identical over 12 bases. The CDR3 runs to 16 residues. CDR1 and CDR2 from the germline V gene are SEHNR and FQNEAQ (reference sequence). V trimming: 5 bases; J trimming: 4 bases; junction bases outside the gene matches: 6. The CDR3 here is CASSPTGLAGYNEQFF. The DNA of the CDR3 is TGTGCCAGCAGCCCTACCGGACTAGCGGGGTACAATGAGCAGTTCTTC.

This clone was counted once. This chain connects TRBV5-4 to TRBJ2-3; TRBD2 matches 10 bases. The CDR3 covers 16 residues. With V trimmed by 2 bases and J by 2 bases, 5 bases remained unmatched. The germline gives CDR1 SGHNT, CDR2 YYREEE (reference sequence). The CDR3 bases are TGTGCCAGCAGCTTTAAACTAGCGGGGATCACAGATACGCAGTATTTT. Its protein is CASSFKLAGITDTQYF.

The J gene is TRBJ1-1, the V gene TRBV19, with D maybe TRBD1 (5 bases). Germline V gives CDR1 LNHDA, CDR2 SQIVND (reference sequence). The germline V and J ends were trimmed by 5 bases and 4 bases, with 29 bases remaining between them. CDR3 length: 19 residues. The CDR3 region is CASSARSGQGASGRTEAFF. CDR3 in DNA: TGTGCCAGTAGTGCGCGGTCCGGGCAGGGCGCCTCCGGTCGCACTGAAGCTTTCTTT.

This clone was counted once. This sequence joins TRBV19 and TRBJ2-1; D is perhaps TRBD1 (5 bases). Looked up from germline, CDR1 is LNHDA and CDR2 is SQIVND (reference sequence). This CDR3 has 11 residues. Trimming removed 8 bases at V and 4 bases at J, with 6 bases between. The CDR3 spells CASDSYNEQFF. CDR3 in DNA: TGTGCCAGTGACAGTTACAATGAGCAGTTCTTC.

This chain links TRBV19 with TRBJ1-1; perhaps TRBD1 as D (5 bases). The CDR3 covers 14 residues. CDR1 is LNHDA and CDR2 is SQIVND in the germline V gene (reference sequence). Deletions cut 3 bases from V and 1 base from J, with 9 bases between. CDR3 amino acids: CASSIQGWNTEAFF. The CDR3 DNA sequence: TGTGCCAGTAGTATTCAGGGCTGGAACACTGAAGCTTTCTTT.

V and J are TRBV6-5 and TRBJ1-2; 10 positions match TRBD1. With 4 bases clipped from V and 6 bases from J, the junction kept 5 bases outside the gene matches. Germline lookup yields CDR1 MNHEY and CDR2 SVGAGI. The CDR3 sequence is 14 residues long. CDR3 nucleotides: TGTGCCAGCAGTTCGTCCGGGACAGGGGATGGCTACACCTTC. Translating gives CASSSSGTGDGYTF.